A single sample is the source of the 15 T cell receptor beta chains below, sequenced in a study of OX40 agonist ivuxolimab in advanced cancers. TCRdb's table, derived via immunoSEQ multiplex PCR, lists solely in-frame clones and lacks some. The sample has more than 45,000 clones, about 82% seen once; the top ten hold about 2.6%. The source was CD4+ or CD8+ T cells sorted from blood, collected in a trial of the OX40 agonist ivuxolimab. The source is an adult with an advanced solid tumor such as melanoma, head and neck, liver or kidney cancer.

This clone was seen once. DNA for the CDR3: TGTGCCAGCAGTCAAGGAGGGGGGGCGTATACGCAGTATTTT. This sequence encodes CASSQGGGAYTQYF. The chain has TRBV27 and TRBJ2-3; a weak D match, TRBD2 (7 bases). This CDR3 region has 14 residues. From germline, CDR1 is MNHEY and CDR2 SMNVEV (reference sequence). Between the trimmed V and J ends, which lost 5 bases and 7 bases, there was a span of 16 bases.

J is TRBJ2-2 and V is TRBV7-2; D is unresolved. Germline values: CDR1 SGHTA, CDR2 FQGNSA. The CDR3 loop spans 12 amino acids. V dropped 5 bases and J dropped 0 bases, with 1 base sitting between them. This CDR3 reads CASSPNTGELFF. CDR3 DNA: TGTGCCAGCAGCCCGAACACCGGGGAGCTGTTTTTT.

This chain connects TRBV13 to TRBJ2-7; D is possibly TRBD2 (5 bases). Germline CDR1 PRHDT, CDR2 FYEKMQ (reference sequence). V shed 5 bases and J shed 3 bases, with 14 bases lying between them. The CDR3 loop spans 14 amino acids. CDR3 sequence (DNA): TGTGCCAGCAGCCGGAGGCGGCAGATCTACGAGCAGTACTTC. Translated: CASSRRRQIYEQYF.

The V call is TRBV4-2, the J call TRBJ1-4; TRBD1 agrees at 8 bases. V dropped 4 bases and J dropped 3; count of bases not matched to a gene: 4. The CDR3 runs to 15 residues. The germline gives CDR1 LGHNA, CDR2 YNFKEQ. The CDR3 DNA follows: TGTGCCAGCAGCCCCGGACAGGGAGCTAATGAAAAACTGTTTTTT. The encoded protein is CASSPGQGANEKLFF.

This rearrangement joins TRBV28 to TRBJ2-7, with D perhaps matching TRBD1 (6 bases). Germline lookup yields CDR1 MDHEN and CDR2 SYDVKM. Trimming removed 3 bases from V and 3 bases from J, with 12 bases in between. CDR3 length: 14 residues. Here the CDR3 DNA reads TGTGCCAGCAGTTTGAGACAGGTGGTCTACGAGCAGTACTTC. Encoded protein: CASSLRQVVYEQYF.

The V and J genes are TRBV6-5 and TRBJ2-5; 7 bases agree with TRBD1. CDR3 length: 13 residues. Trimming at V came to 6 bases and at J to 1 base, leaving 2 bases not matched to a gene. Germline values: CDR1 MNHEY, CDR2 SVGAGI. CDR3 bases: TGTGCCAGCAGGCGGACAGGCCAAGAGACCCAGTACTTC. It yields the protein CASRRTGQETQYF.

CDR3: CASSPRTAYNEQFF. The CDR3 region has the DNA TGTGCCAGCAGCCCCCGGACGGCCTACAATGAGCAGTTCTTC. V and J are TRBV13 and TRBJ2-1; no clear D. Trimming cost V 5 bases and J 2 bases, with 10 bases left between them. In germline, CDR1 is PRHDT, CDR2 FYEKMQ (reference sequence). CDR3 length equals 14 residues.

In this sample, this clone turned up a few times. The J gene is TRBJ1-1, the V gene TRBV5-4; D is perhaps TRBD1 (5 bases). There are 16 residues in the CDR3. The ends were cut back, 2 bases at V and 3 bases at J, with 17 bases in the middle. Germline V gene data show CDR1 as SGHNT and CDR2 as YYREEE (reference sequence). The CDR3 loop reads CASSLERWGGDTEAFF. The CDR3 DNA is TGTGCCAGCAGCTTAGAAAGATGGGGGGGGGACACTGAAGCTTTCTTT.

V gene TRBV4-3 combines with J gene TRBJ2-6, with 8 positions matching TRBD1. Unmatched junction bases numbered 4, after V lost 0 bases and J lost 0 bases. The germline gives CDR1 LGHNA, CDR2 YSLEER. The CDR3 length is 18 residues. The chain's CDR3 is CASSQEGTGISGANVLTF. DNA for the CDR3: TGCGCCAGCAGCCAAGAGGGGACAGGAATCTCTGGGGCCAACGTCCTGACTTTC.

The sample holds a few counts of this clone. The V gene is TRBV6-1, the J gene TRBJ2-3; D possibly uses TRBD1 or TRBD2 (5 bases each). V was pared by 2 bases and J by 3 bases, with 12 bases between. This CDR3 is 15 amino acids long. CDR1 and CDR2 (germline): MNHNS, SASEGT. The CDR3 DNA reads TGTGCCAGCAGTGAACCGGGCAGGGAGACAGATACGCAGTATTTT. Translating gives CASSEPGRETDTQYF.

CDR3 DNA sequence: TGTGCCAGCAGCTGGGCCGGGTCTAAAGAGACCCAGTACTTC. This sequence encodes CASSWAGSKETQYF. This rearrangement joins TRBV28 to TRBJ2-5; D uncertain. The CDR3 spans 14 residues. The germline V and J ends were trimmed by 6 bases and 3 bases, with 14 bases remaining between them. In germline, CDR1 is MDHEN, CDR2 SYDVKM.

The chain uses TRBV6-1 and TRBJ2-3; 10 bases line up with TRBD2. CDR3 length: 16 residues. Germline-derived CDR1 and CDR2 are MNHNS and SASEGT. With 6 bases clipped from V and 8 bases from J, the junction kept 14 bases outside the gene matches. CDR3 sequence reads: CASSEIAGGIGGTQYF. The CDR3 region has the DNA TGTGCCAGCAGCGAAATAGCGGGGGGTATTGGAGGTACGCAGTATTTT.

Only one count was recorded for this clone. The chain is built from TRBV6-1 and TRBJ2-6; D possibly corresponds to TRBD2 (5 bases). The germline V and J ends were trimmed by 5 bases and 6 bases, with 14 bases remaining between them. The length of the CDR3 is 15 residues. The germline V gene encodes CDR1 MNHNS and CDR2 SASEGT. CDR3 protein: CASSRGSSQANVLTF. In DNA form, the CDR3 reads TGTGCCAGCAGTAGAGGGAGTTCCCAGGCCAACGTCCTGACTTTC.

This clone has a single count. The chain is built from TRBV6-5 and TRBJ1-6, with D possibly matching TRBD1 (6 bases). The CDR3 is made up of 16 amino acids. Deletions cut 0 bases from V and 8 bases from J, with 14 bases between. Germline V gives CDR1 MNHEY, CDR2 SVGAGI. The CDR3 DNA is TGTGCCAGCAGTTACTCGTACAGGGCAGATCATTCACCCCTCCACTTT. It encodes CASSYSYRADHSPLHF.

The chain combines TRBV27 with TRBJ2-7; 8 bases are shared with TRBD1. The CDR3 totals 16 residues. The V gene's germline CDR1 is MNHEY and CDR2 SMNVEV (reference sequence). With 1 base clipped from V and 3 bases from J, the junction kept 8 bases outside the gene matches. CDR3 protein: CASSLYPAGTGYEQYF. The CDR3 nucleotides read TGTGCCAGCAGTTTATATCCCGCCGGGACAGGCTACGAGCAGTACTTC.